Shown below are 19 T cell receptor beta chains from a single sample sequenced in a study of Ad26.COV2.S vaccination and SARS-CoV-2 variants. Using immunoSEQ multiplex PCR, the repertoire was profiled, and TCRdb retains in-frame clones only, with some absent. This sample has around 250,000 clones, with about 83% found just once. Treatment noted: around 19 received Ad26.COV2.S at low or high dose, single or two shots; 5 received placebo; per-sample allocation not given. Following the first vaccine or placebo injection, samples were taken on day 63. The sample was peripheral blood, taken in a trial of Ad26.COV2.S vaccine versus placebo. Receptors originate from a person between 18 and 65 years old who received the Ad26.COV2.S COVID-19 vaccine or a placebo.

The rearrangement uses TRBV7-3 and TRBJ2-2; D perhaps matches TRBD2 (6 bases). Trimming took off 3 bases at V and 0 bases at J, with 17 bases between the two ends. Germline-derived CDR1 and CDR2 are SGHTA and FQGTGA. CDR3 size: 18 residues. The CDR3 nucleotides read TGTGCCAGCAGCTTGACTGCACAGGCGGGGACGAACACCGGGGAGCTGTTTTTT. This encodes CASSLTAQAGTNTGELFF. The full variable domain, with the rest looked up from reference TRBV7-3 and TRBJ2-2, is GAGVSQTPSNKVTEKGKYVELRCDPISGHTALYWYRQSLGQGPEFLIYFQGTGAADDSGLPNDRFFAVRPEGSVSTLKIQRTERGDSAVYLCASSLTAQAGTNTGELFFGEGSRLTVL.

This clone was observed at least ten times. The chain joins TRBV7-9 to TRBJ2-5; D is perhaps TRBD1 or TRBD2 (5 bases each). This CDR3 has 12 residues. Trimming left V 4 bases short and J 5 bases short, with 8 bases between. Per germline, CDR1 SEHNR and CDR2 FQNEAQ (reference sequence). This chain's CDR3 is CASSSEGETQYF. In nucleotides, the CDR3 is TGTGCCAGCAGCTCCGAGGGGGAGACCCAGTACTTC.

V is TRBV27 and J is TRBJ1-6; 7 bases match TRBD1. The CDR3 has 15 amino acids. Germline V gene data show CDR1 as MNHEY and CDR2 as SMNVEV (reference sequence). J gave up 5 bases and V 10 bases, and 11 bases lay outside the gene matches. Written as DNA, the CDR3 is TGTGCCACCTTACCCCCGGGACAGCATAATTCACCCCTCCACTTT. This translates into CATLPPGQHNSPLHF.

V gene TRBV7-9 combines with J gene TRBJ2-2, with D hard to call. Germline CDR1 is SEHNR and CDR2 is FQNEAQ (reference sequence). This CDR3 is 14 amino acids long. V lost 5 bases, J lost 3 bases, and 10 bases lay in between. CDR3 DNA: TGTGCCAGCAGCGTCACCCTGGACACCGGGGAGCTGTTTTTT. Translating it yields CASSVTLDTGELFF. Full variable domain (missing parts from reference TRBV7-9 and TRBJ2-2): DTGVSQNPRHKITKRGQNVTFRCDPISEHNRLYWYRQTLGQGPEFLTYFQNEAQLEKSRLLSDRFSAERPKGSFSTLEIQRTEQGDSAMYLCASSVTLDTGELFFGEGSRLTVL.

This chain joins TRBV7-9 and TRBJ1-5; TRBD1 agrees at 7 bases. The CDR3 is made up of 15 amino acids. Germline values: CDR1 SEHNR, CDR2 FQNEAQ (reference sequence). Trimming at V came to 5 bases and at J to 0 bases, leaving 4 bases not matched to a gene. The CDR3 loop is CASSPGTDSNQPQHF. CDR3 DNA: TGTGCCAGCAGCCCCGGGACAGATAGCAATCAGCCCCAGCATTTT.

The V gene is TRBV2, the J gene TRBJ1-6; no reliable D call. The V and J ends lost 1 base and 0 bases respectively, with 1 base between them. CDR1 is SNHLY, CDR2 FYNNEI, per germline. The CDR3 runs to 14 residues. CDR3 region: CASSEGSYNSPLHF. CDR3 nucleotides: TGTGCCAGCAGTGAAGGCTCCTATAATTCACCCCTCCACTTT.

The chain combines TRBV9 with TRBJ2-2; 15 nucleotides align to TRBD2. Germline loops: CDR1 SGDLS, CDR2 YYNGEE. Trimming took 2 bases from V and 5 from J; bases not matched to a gene: 1. The CDR3 extends over 16 amino acids. In nucleotides, the CDR3 is TGTGCCAGCAGCGTGGGACTAGCGGGGGGAACCGGGGAGCTGTTTTTT. Amino acids: CASSVGLAGGTGELFF.

V and J are TRBV14 and TRBJ1-2, with D tentatively TRBD1 (5 bases). V was clipped by 8 bases and J by 2 bases, with 9 bases between them. CDR1 is SGHDN, CDR2 FVKESK, per germline. The CDR3 runs 12 residues. CDR3 in amino acids: CASGGVNYGYTF. The CDR3 region has the DNA TGTGCCAGCGGAGGGGTGAACTATGGCTACACCTTC.

The V and J genes are TRBV9 and TRBJ2-3; TRBD1 is a possible D gene (5 bases). Germline CDR1 and CDR2: SGDLS and YYNGEE. Trimming removed 4 bases from V and 3 bases from J, with 18 bases in between. The CDR3 consists of 16 residues. The CDR3 is CASSPRADFRTDTQYF. DNA of the CDR3: TGTGCCAGCAGCCCCAGGGCCGATTTCAGGACAGATACGCAGTATTTT.

The chain links TRBV7-2 to TRBJ2-1, with D unclear. CDR1 and CDR2 (germline): SGHTA, FQGNSA. Between the trimmed V and J ends, which lost 3 bases and 0 bases, there was a span of 9 bases. The CDR3 has 15 amino acids. The CDR3 coding sequence is TGTGCCAGCAGCTTTGACCGCGGCTCCTACAATGAGCAGTTCTTC. It is translated as CASSFDRGSYNEQFF.

The rearrangement joins TRBV10-3 to TRBJ1-4; TRBD1 matches at 9 bases. The CDR3 sequence is 13 residues long. After removal of 10 bases from V and 8 bases from J, the junction contained 8 bases not matched to a gene. Germline CDR1 and CDR2: ENHRY and SYGVKD. CDR3: CATRDRVKEKLFF. The CDR3 DNA sequence: TGTGCCACTAGGGACAGGGTGAAAGAAAAACTGTTTTTT.

The chain has TRBV3-1 (or the pseudogene TRBV3-2) and TRBJ1-3; TRBD1 is a possible D gene (6 bases). The germline V and J ends were trimmed by 1 base and 3 bases, with 10 bases remaining between them. Germline lookup yields CDR1 LGHDT and CDR2 YNNKEL (reference sequence). The CDR3 sequence is 15 residues long. The CDR3 DNA follows: TGTGCCAGCAGCCAAGCTGGGGGGCATGGAAACACCATATATTTT. Its protein is CASSQAGGHGNTIYF.

The gene calls are TRBV7-9 and TRBJ2-1; D perhaps matches TRBD1 (6 bases). Trimming removed 5 bases at V and 11 bases at J, with 16 bases between. Germline V CDR1 and CDR2: SEHNR, FQNEAQ (reference sequence). The CDR3 extends over 13 amino acids. The CDR3 loop reads CASSRRDTAKQFF. The CDR3 bases are TGTGCCAGCAGCCGACGGGACACCGCAAAGCAGTTCTTC.

The CDR3 loop reads CAIGDPAREYYGYTF. The CDR3 DNA is TGTGCCATCGGGGATCCGGCCAGGGAGTACTATGGCTACACCTTC. J is TRBJ1-2 and V is TRBV10-3, with a weak D call TRBD1 (5 bases). Germline CDR1 reads ENHRY; CDR2 reads SYGVKD. This CDR3 spans 15 amino acids. V was pared by 8 bases and J by 3 bases, with 19 bases between.

This chain connects TRBV10-3 to TRBJ2-5; D is unclear. V was clipped by 11 bases and J by 0 bases, with 13 bases between them. Per the germline V gene, CDR1 is ENHRY and CDR2 is SYGVKD. This CDR3 has 13 amino acids. The CDR3 DNA reads TGTGCCGTACGAACAGAGTACCAAGAGACCCAGTACTTC. Its translation is CAVRTEYQETQYF.

The chain has TRBV29-1 and TRBJ1-1; D is uncertain. Germline CDR1 is SQVTM and CDR2 is ANQGSEA. The CDR3 loop spans 12 amino acids. The ends were cut back, 4 bases at V and 2 bases at J, with 8 bases in the middle. In nucleotides, the CDR3 is TGCAGCGTTGTCGACGGAAACACTGAAGCTTTCTTT. Its protein product is CSVVDGNTEAFF.

The chain is built from TRBV19 and TRBJ2-3; no definite D call. Trimming stripped 5 bases from V and 9 bases from J, with 15 bases between. Germline assignment: CDR1 LNHDA and CDR2 SQIVND (reference sequence). This CDR3 is 13 amino acids long. CDR3 residues: CASSLPPLDTQYF. The CDR3 region has the DNA TGTGCCAGTAGTCTCCCCCCATTGGACACGCAGTATTTT.

In its sample, this clone was seen many times. The chain employs TRBV2 and TRBJ2-6; D may correspond to TRBD1 or TRBD2 (6 bases each). V was cut by 6 bases and J by 3 bases, with 12 bases left in between. Per the germline V gene, CDR1 is SNHLY and CDR2 is FYNNEI. The CDR3 covers 15 residues. The chain's CDR3 is CASRDRGLGANVLTF. CDR3 nucleotide sequence: TGTGCCAGCAGAGACCGGGGGCTTGGGGCCAACGTCCTGACTTTC.

The genes are TRBV9 and TRBJ2-1; D is tentatively TRBD1 or TRBD2 (5 bases each). Germline V gene lookup returns CDR1 SGDLS and CDR2 YYNGEE. V gave up 5 bases and J gave up 5 bases, with 20 bases separating them. The length of the CDR3 is 16 residues. Here the CDR3 DNA reads TGTGCCAGCAGTCCCCTAAGGGGAGTTGGGGACAATGAGCAGTTCTTC. Amino acids: CASSPLRGVGDNEQFF.